This is a list of T cell receptor beta chains from one sample in a study of blood T cell repertoires in COVID-19. Some clones are missing from TCRdb's copy, which holds only in-frame ones; the method was immunoSEQ multiplex PCR. The sample holds around 140,000 clones; around 80% are singletons and the top ten take approximately 17%. The sample was peripheral blood. These receptors were obtained from a man in his forties or fifties with acute or convalescent COVID-19. CDR3s include the opening cysteine and the closing phenylalanine or tryptophan. Each record gives: J gene, CDR3 length, D gene, V gene, clone size, CDR3 DNA, CDR3 protein. D genes are given only for firm matches. Some rows mark clone size as missing; the rest say once, few, many or name a class of expanded clone.

>TRBJ2-7|15|.|TRBV20-1|.
TGCAGTGCTAGTCCTGGCAGGCAGCCCTCCTACGAGCAGTACTTC
CSASPGRQPSYEQYF
>TRBJ2-1|17|.|TRBV24-1|.
TGTGCCACCAGTCCCCCGGCACAGGAATTATCCTACAATGAGCAGTTCTTC
CATSPPAQELSYNEQFF
>TRBJ1-5|15|TRBD1|TRBV5-1|.
TGCGCCAGCAGCCCACGGACAGGGAAGGACCAGCCCCAGCATTTT
CASSPRTGKDQPQHF
>TRBJ2-3|13|.|TRBV5-4|.
TGTGCCAGCAGCTTGGTAAGCACAGATACGCAGTATTTT
CASSLVSTDTQYF
>TRBJ1-2|15|TRBD1|TRBV7-2|.
TGTGCCAGCAGCCCCTCGGGACAGGGTGTTCGGGGCTACACCTTC
CASSPSGQGVRGYTF
>TRBJ2-3|11|.|TRBV28|.
TGTGCCACCAGGGCCACAGATACGCAGTATTTT
CATRATDTQYF
>TRBJ2-1|19|TRBD2|TRBV14|few
TGTGCCAGCAGCCACCACCAATCCACTAGCGGTCGATTCTACAATGAGCAGTTCTTC
CASSHHQSTSGRFYNEQFF
>TRBJ2-2|13|.|TRBV20-1|.
TGCAGTGCTAGTCCGCGGAACACCGGGGAGCTGTTTTTT
CSASPRNTGELFF
>TRBJ1-1|14|.|TRBV6-5|few
TGTGCCAGCAGATCTACAGGGCCGAACACTGAAGCTTTCTTT
CASRSTGPNTEAFF
>TRBJ1-1|13|.|TRBV11-1|.
TGTGCCAGCAGCCGAACAGGGAGCACTGAAGCTTTCTTT
CASSRTGSTEAFF
>TRBJ2-3|13|.|TRBV15|.
TGTGCCACCAGCAGAGTAATCGCAGATACGCAGTATTTT
CATSRVIADTQYF
>TRBJ1-1|15|.|TRBV9|.
TGTGCCAGCACCCGCAGGGGAGACGCGGTCACTGAAGCTTTCTTT
CASTRRGDAVTEAFF
>TRBJ1-5|11|.|TRBV19|few
TGTGCCAGTAGTACTGGGAACAGGTTGCATTTT
CASSTGNRLHF
>TRBJ2-1|16|TRBD1|TRBV7-8|.
TGTGCCAGCAGCTTAGGCAGACAGGGGGATGGGTATGAGCAGTTCTTC
CASSLGRQGDGYEQFF
>TRBJ1-1|13|.|TRBV19|.
TGTGCCAGTAGTAGCAGGGTAGATGGTGAAGCTTTCTTT
CASSSRVDGEAFF
>TRBJ2-3|15|TRBD2|TRBV5-1|few
TGCGCCAGCAGCTTGCCTCTAGCGGGGGACGATACGCAGTATTTT
CASSLPLAGDDTQYF
>TRBJ2-1|15|TRBD2|TRBV2|few
TGTGCCAGCAAAAGATCCGGACTAGGCTTTAATGAGCAGTTCTTC
CASKRSGLGFNEQFF
>TRBJ2-5|15|.|TRBV5-1|.
TGCGCCAGCAGCTTGGACAGGCCCTTCCCAGAGACCCAGTACTTC
CASSLDRPFPETQYF
>TRBJ2-2|14|.|TRBV1|.
TGCACCAGCACAGGAACCGCGAACACCGGGGAGCTGTTTTTT
CTSTGTANTGELFF
>TRBJ1-1|14|TRBD1|TRBV18|.
TGTGCCAGCTCATCGGACAGGGCGAAGTTTGAAGCTTTCTTT
CASSSDRAKFEAFF
>TRBJ2-2|15|.|TRBV19|.
TGTGCCAGTAGTATAGTAGGGGTCAACACCGGGGAGCTGTTTTTT
CASSIVGVNTGELFF
>TRBJ2-2|17|.|TRBV6-1|.
TGTGCCAGCAGTGAAGCGCGGGCAGGTTTCGACACCGGGGAGCTGTTTTTT
CASSEARAGFDTGELFF
>TRBJ1-3|16|.|TRBV6-5|few
TGTGCCAGCAGTTACGGGGGACACCTCTCTGGAAACACCATATATTTT
CASSYGGHLSGNTIYF
>TRBJ1-1|14|TRBD1|TRBV7-2|.
TGTGCCAGCAGCCCAGGACAGGGGTACACTGAAGCTTTCTTT
CASSPGQGYTEAFF
>TRBJ2-7|13|.|TRBV27|.
TGTGCCAGCAGTTTAGCCAGGGATTACGAGCAGTACTTC
CASSLARDYEQYF
>TRBJ1-6|14|.|TRBV30|.
TGTGCCTGGAGTATCTCGGGGAAGAATTCACCCCTCCACTTT
CAWSISGKNSPLHF
>TRBJ2-1|16|TRBD2|TRBV10-3|.
TGTGCCATCAGTGACTTTAGCGGGGGGCCTAACAATGAGCAGTTCTTC
CAISDFSGGPNNEQFF
>TRBJ1-1|14|.|TRBV11-2|.
TGTGCCAGCAGCCCCAACCAGTTGAACACTGAAGCTTTCTTT
CASSPNQLNTEAFF
>TRBJ1-5|15|TRBD1|TRBV10-2|few
TGCGCCAGCAGTCCGGGACAGGGAGTTCGACAGCCCCAGCATTTT
CASSPGQGVRQPQHF
>TRBJ1-1|13|.|TRBV9|.
TGTGCCAGCAGCGGGGGACAGAACACTGAAGCTTTCTTT
CASSGGQNTEAFF
>TRBJ1-1|10|.|TRBV20-1|.
TGCAGCGCTAGAGCTGCGCCGGCTTTCTTT
CSARAAPAFF
>TRBJ2-3|17|.|TRBV2|.
TGTGCCAGCAGTGAGTTCTCCGGGACTCTTCGCACAGATACGCAGTATTTT
CASSEFSGTLRTDTQYF
>TRBJ1-2|15|.|TRBV27|.
TGTGCCAGCAGCCAATCCGGGACTTACAACTATGGCTACACCTTC
CASSQSGTYNYGYTF
>TRBJ1-3|14|.|TRBV11-2|.
TGTGCCAGCAGCTCCCCCGGGACTGGAAACACCATATATTTT
CASSSPGTGNTIYF
>TRBJ2-1|13|.|TRBV3-1/TRBV3-2|.
TGTGCCAGCAGCCAAGGACACCTCAATGAGCAGTTCTTC
CASSQGHLNEQFF
>TRBJ1-1|18|TRBD1|TRBV6-8|.
TGTGCCAGCAGTCCCTACCGGGACAGGGAATCGTTCGACACTGAAGCTTTCTTT
CASSPYRDRESFDTEAFF
>TRBJ2-7|14|TRBD1|TRBV7-9|.
TGTGCCAGCAGCCCGGACAGGGGGAATGGCGAGCAGTACTTC
CASSPDRGNGEQYF
>TRBJ2-7|18|TRBD2|TRBV7-8|.
TGTGCCAGCAGCTTAGGCCGGTGGGGCCTAGCGGACGCCTACGAGCAGTACTTC
CASSLGRWGLADAYEQYF
>TRBJ2-7|11|.|TRBV12-3/TRBV12-4|few
TGTGCCAGCAGTGCCGAGATGGAGCAGTACTTC
CASSAEMEQYF
>TRBJ1-5|13|.|TRBV11-2|.
TGTGCCAGCAGCTTAGAGTCGGATCAGCCCCAGCATTTT
CASSLESDQPQHF